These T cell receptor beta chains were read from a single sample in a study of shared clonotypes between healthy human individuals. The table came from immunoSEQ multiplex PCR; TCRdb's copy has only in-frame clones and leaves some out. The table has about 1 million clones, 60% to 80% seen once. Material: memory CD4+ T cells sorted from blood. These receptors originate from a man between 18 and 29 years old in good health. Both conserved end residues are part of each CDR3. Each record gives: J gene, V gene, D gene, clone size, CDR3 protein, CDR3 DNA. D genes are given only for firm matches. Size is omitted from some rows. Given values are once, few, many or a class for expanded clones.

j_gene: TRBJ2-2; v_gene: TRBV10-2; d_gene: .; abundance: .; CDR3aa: CASSESSGNTGELFF; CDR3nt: TGCGCCAGCAGTGAGTCGAGCGGGAACACCGGGGAGCTGTTTTTT
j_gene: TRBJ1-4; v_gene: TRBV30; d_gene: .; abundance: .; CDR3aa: CAWSVEGQFLGRDNEKLFF; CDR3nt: TGTGCCTGGAGTGTAGAGGGGCAGTTCCTTGGCCGGGATAATGAAAAACTGTTTTTT
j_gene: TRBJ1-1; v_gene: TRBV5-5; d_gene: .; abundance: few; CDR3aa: CASSFRQVVVLRTEAFF; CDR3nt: TGTGCCAGCAGCTTCAGACAGGTGGTTGTTTTGAGGACTGAAGCTTTCTTT
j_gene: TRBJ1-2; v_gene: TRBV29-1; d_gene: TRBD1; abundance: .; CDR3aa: CSVRGQGAEGYTF; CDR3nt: TGCAGCGTAAGGGGACAGGGGGCGGAGGGCTACACCTTC
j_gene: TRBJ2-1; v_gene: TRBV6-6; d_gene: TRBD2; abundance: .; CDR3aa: CASSLRGLAGGNEQFF; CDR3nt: TGTGCCAGCAGCCTGAGGGGACTAGCGGGAGGCAATGAGCAGTTCTTC
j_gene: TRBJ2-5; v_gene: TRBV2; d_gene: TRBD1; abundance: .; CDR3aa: CASGQGRETQYF; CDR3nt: TGTGCCAGCGGACAGGGCCGAGAGACCCAGTACTTC
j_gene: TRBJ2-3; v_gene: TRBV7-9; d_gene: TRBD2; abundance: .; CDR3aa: CASSFTSDTDTQYF; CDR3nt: TGTGCCAGCAGCTTTACTAGCGACACAGATACGCAGTATTTT
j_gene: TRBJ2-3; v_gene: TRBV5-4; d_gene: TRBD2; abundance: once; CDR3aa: CASSLIPLAGGSGDTQYF; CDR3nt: TGTGCCAGCAGCCTTATCCCTCTAGCGGGGGGGTCAGGAGATACGCAGTATTTT
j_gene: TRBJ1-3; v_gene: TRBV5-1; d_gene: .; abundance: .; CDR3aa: CASSLSDGGNTIYF; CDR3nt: TGCGCCAGCAGCTTGTCCGACGGGGGAAACACCATATATTTT
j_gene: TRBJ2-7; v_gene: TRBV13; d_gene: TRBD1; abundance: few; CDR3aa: CASILTGSYEQYF; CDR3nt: TGTGCCAGCATCTTGACAGGGTCCTACGAGCAGTACTTC
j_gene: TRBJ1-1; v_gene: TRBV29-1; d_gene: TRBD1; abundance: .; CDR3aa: CSGSPTGTTEAFF; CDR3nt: TGCAGCGGCTCCCCGACAGGGACCACTGAAGCTTTCTTT
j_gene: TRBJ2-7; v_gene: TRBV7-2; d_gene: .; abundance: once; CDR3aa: CASSTTRFAYEQYF; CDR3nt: TGTGCCAGCAGCACTACTAGGTTCGCCTACGAGCAGTACTTC
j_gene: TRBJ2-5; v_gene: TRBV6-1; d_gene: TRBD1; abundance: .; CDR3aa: CASRRVDRAVETQYF; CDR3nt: TGTGCCAGCAGGAGGGTGGACAGGGCGGTGGAGACCCAGTACTTC
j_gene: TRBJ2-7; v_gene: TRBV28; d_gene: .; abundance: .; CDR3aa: CASSFVQVYEQYF; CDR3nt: TGTGCCAGCAGTTTTGTTCAGGTCTACGAGCAGTACTTC
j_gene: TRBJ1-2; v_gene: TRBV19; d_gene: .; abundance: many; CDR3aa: CASSMIPGLYGYTF; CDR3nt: TGTGCCAGTAGTATGATCCCAGGCCTCTATGGCTACACCTTC
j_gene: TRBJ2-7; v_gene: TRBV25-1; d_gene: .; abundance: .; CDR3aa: CASSVGGASYEQYF; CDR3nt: TGTGCCAGCAGTGTAGGAGGGGCCTCCTACGAGCAGTACTTC
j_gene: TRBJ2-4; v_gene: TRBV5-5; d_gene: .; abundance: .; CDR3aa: CASSLDPGPIQYF; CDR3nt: TGTGCCAGCAGCTTGGACCCCGGCCCCATTCAGTACTTC
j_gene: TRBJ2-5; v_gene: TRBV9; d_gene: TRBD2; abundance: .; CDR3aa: CASSSWTSGTGGETQYF; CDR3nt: TGTGCCAGCAGCTCCTGGACTAGCGGGACCGGGGGGGAGACCCAGTACTTC
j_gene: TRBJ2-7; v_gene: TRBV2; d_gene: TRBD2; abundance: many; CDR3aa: CASRTSSGGFYEQYF; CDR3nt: TGTGCCAGCAGAACGTCCTCGGGAGGATTCTACGAGCAGTACTTC
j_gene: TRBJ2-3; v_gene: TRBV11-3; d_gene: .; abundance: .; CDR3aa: CASSLGARDSDTQYF; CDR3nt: TGTGCCAGCAGCCTGGGGGCGAGGGATTCAGATACGCAGTATTTT
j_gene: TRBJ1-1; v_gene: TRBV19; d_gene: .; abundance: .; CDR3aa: CASSIADLNTEAFF; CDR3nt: TGTGCCAGTAGTATCGCCGATTTGAACACTGAAGCTTTCTTT
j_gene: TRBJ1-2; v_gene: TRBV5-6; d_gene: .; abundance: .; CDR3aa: CASSKLGTGDGHTF; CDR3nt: TGTGCCAGCAGCAAACTGGGAACGGGGGATGGCCACACCTTC
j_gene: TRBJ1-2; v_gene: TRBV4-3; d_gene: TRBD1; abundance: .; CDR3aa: CASSQEGTAFYGYTF; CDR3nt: TGCGCCAGCAGCCAAGAAGGGACAGCCTTCTATGGCTACACCTTC
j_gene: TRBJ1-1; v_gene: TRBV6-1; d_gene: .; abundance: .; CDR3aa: CASSRPGLHTEAFF; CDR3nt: TGTGCCAGCAGTAGACCGGGACTCCACACTGAAGCTTTCTTT
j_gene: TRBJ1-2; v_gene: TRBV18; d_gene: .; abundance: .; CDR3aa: CASSPNQGFGGYTF; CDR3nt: TGTGCCAGCTCACCGAACCAGGGGTTCGGCGGCTACACCTTC
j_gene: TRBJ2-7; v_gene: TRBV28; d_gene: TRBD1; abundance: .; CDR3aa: CASSDRGYEQYF; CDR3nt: TGTGCCAGCTCTGACAGGGGCTACGAGCAGTACTTC
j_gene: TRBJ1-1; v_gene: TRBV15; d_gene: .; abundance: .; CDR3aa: CATSRDPSFTEAFF; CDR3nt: TGTGCCACCAGCAGAGATCCTTCATTCACTGAAGCTTTCTTT
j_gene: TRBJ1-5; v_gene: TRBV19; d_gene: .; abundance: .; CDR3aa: CASSIVRGKGQPQHF; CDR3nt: TGTGCCAGTAGTATAGTGAGGGGGAAAGGTCAGCCCCAGCATTTT
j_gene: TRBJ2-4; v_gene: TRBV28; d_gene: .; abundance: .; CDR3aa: CASVDLAKNIQYF; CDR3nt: TGTGCCAGTGTTGATTTAGCCAAAAACATTCAGTACTTC
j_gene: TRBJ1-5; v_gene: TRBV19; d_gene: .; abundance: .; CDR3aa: CASTWQQNQPQHF; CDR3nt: TGTGCCAGTACCTGGCAGCAAAATCAGCCCCAGCATTTT
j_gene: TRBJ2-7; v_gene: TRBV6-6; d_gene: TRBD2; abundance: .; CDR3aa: CASSRAGAYEQYF; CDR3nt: TGTGCCAGCAGTCGAGCGGGGGCCTACGAGCAGTACTTC
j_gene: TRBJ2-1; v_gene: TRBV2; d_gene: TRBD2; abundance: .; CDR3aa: CASSRNTELSGGAANEQFF; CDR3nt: TGTGCCAGCAGTCGGAATACCGAACTTAGCGGGGGGGCCGCCAATGAGCAGTTCTTC
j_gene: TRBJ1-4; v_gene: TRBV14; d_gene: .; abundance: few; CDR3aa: CASSSGANEKLFF; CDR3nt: TGTGCCAGCAGCTCGGGAGCTAATGAAAAACTGTTTTTT
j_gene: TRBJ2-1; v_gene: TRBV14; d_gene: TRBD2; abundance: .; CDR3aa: CASSLLADNEQFF; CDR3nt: TGTGCCAGCAGCCTCCTAGCGGACAATGAGCAGTTCTTC
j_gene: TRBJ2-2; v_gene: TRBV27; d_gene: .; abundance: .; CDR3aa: CASSFYGATGELFF; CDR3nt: TGTGCCAGCAGTTTTTACGGAGCCACCGGGGAGCTGTTTTTT
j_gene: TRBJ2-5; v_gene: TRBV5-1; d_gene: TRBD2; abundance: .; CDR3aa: CASSLEGGGALETQYF; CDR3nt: TGCGCCAGCAGCTTGGAAGGCGGGGGGGCCCTTGAGACCCAGTACTTC
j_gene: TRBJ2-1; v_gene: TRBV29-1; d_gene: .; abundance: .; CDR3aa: CSVKSGSLTGNEQFF; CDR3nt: TGCAGCGTTAAAAGTGGGAGTCTTACAGGCAATGAGCAGTTCTTC